Only a few counts were recorded for the clone carrying this T cell receptor beta chain. The sample belongs to a study of blood T cell repertoires in COVID-19. About the research overall: The samples span acute and convalescent COVID-19 from the United States, Italy and Spain.

Profiled with immunoSEQ multiplex PCR; TCRdb holds only in-frame clones, not every one. Of some 150,000 clones in the sample, more than 75% are singletons; the top ten hold roughly 1%. After removal of 7 bases from V and 2 bases from J, the junction contained 4 bases not matched to a gene. Germline V gives CDR1 MNHEY, CDR2 SVGAGI. There are 15 residues in the CDR3. This chain uses TRBV6-5 with TRBJ2-2, with 10 positions matching TRBD1. Sample: peripheral blood. The sequence was collected from a man aged 35-49 years with acute or convalescent COVID-19. CDR3 protein: CASIRTGGNTGELFF. DNA of the CDR3: TGTGCCAGCATACGGACAGGGGGAAACACCGGGGAGCTGTTTTTT.